These 6 T cell receptor beta chains share one sample of origin, sequenced in a study of T cell changes during pregnancy in multiple sclerosis. The data were produced by immunoSEQ multiplex PCR, yet TCRdb's version contains in-frame clones alone and is incomplete. Found here are some 63,000 clones, roughly 90% of them singletons; the top ten hold approximately 0.9%. Sequencing was performed on peripheral blood, taken before pregnancy. The receptor set was obtained from a female donor with multiple sclerosis, enrolled in a pregnancy study.

The chain recombines TRBV6-5 with TRBJ1-1, with a possible D match to TRBD1 (5 bases). Germline-derived CDR1 and CDR2 are MNHEY and SVGAGI. The length of the CDR3 is 14 residues. Trimming pared 6 bases from V and 4 bases from J, leaving 15 bases between. CDR3 bases: TGTGCCAGCAGCCCGGGTTTTAGGGGCACTGAAGCTTTCTTT. It encodes CASSPGFRGTEAFF.

This rearrangement joins TRBV10-2 to TRBJ2-7; tentatively, D is TRBD2 (5 bases). CDR1 is WSHSY and CDR2 is SAAADI in the germline V gene. The CDR3 consists of 14 residues. Trimming left V 5 bases short and J 7 bases short, with 18 bases between. CDR3 loop: CASSNLGLEGEQYF. As DNA, the CDR3 is TGCGCCAGCAGTAACCTTGGACTGGAAGGGGAGCAGTACTTC.

This chain connects TRBV19 to TRBJ2-5; 7 nucleotides match TRBD2. The V gene's germline CDR1 is LNHDA and CDR2 SQIVND (reference sequence). The CDR3 is 16 residues long. Trimming removed 0 bases from V and 4 bases from J; junction bases left unmatched: 8. The CDR3 nucleotides are TGTGCCAGTAGTATAGAGAGCGGCCGGGGGGTAGAGACCCAGTACTTC. Amino acids: CASSIESGRGVETQYF.

The chain links TRBV6-6 to TRBJ2-2; tentative D call: TRBD1 (5 bases). The germline V gene has CDR1 MNHNY and CDR2 SVGAGI (reference sequence). The CDR3 has 15 residues. Trimming took 6 bases from V and 0 from J, leaving 11 bases between them. The CDR3 protein is CASRHRSANTGELFF. Written as DNA, the CDR3 is TGTGCCAGCAGGCACAGGTCCGCGAACACCGGGGAGCTGTTTTTT.

The chain combines TRBV4-3 with TRBJ2-5; TRBD2 agrees at 7 bases. Trimming took 0 bases from V and 1 from J; bases not matched to a gene: 5. Germline V gene sequence: CDR1 LGHNA, CDR2 YSLEER. The CDR3 runs 16 residues. CDR3 coding DNA: TGCGCCAGCAGCCAAGAGCTGGCTAGCGGCCAAGAGACCCAGTACTTC. This codes for CASSQELASGQETQYF.

The chain couples TRBV15 to TRBJ1-1, with TRBD1 matching 8 bases. Losses at the gene ends were 2 bases for V and 5 bases for J; bases not matched to a gene: 7. This CDR3 has 15 residues. Per the germline V gene, CDR1 is LNHNV and CDR2 is YYDKDF (reference sequence). The chain's CDR3 is CATSRKQGGGTEAFF. CDR3 nucleotides: TGTGCCACCAGCAGAAAACAGGGGGGAGGAACTGAAGCTTTCTTT.